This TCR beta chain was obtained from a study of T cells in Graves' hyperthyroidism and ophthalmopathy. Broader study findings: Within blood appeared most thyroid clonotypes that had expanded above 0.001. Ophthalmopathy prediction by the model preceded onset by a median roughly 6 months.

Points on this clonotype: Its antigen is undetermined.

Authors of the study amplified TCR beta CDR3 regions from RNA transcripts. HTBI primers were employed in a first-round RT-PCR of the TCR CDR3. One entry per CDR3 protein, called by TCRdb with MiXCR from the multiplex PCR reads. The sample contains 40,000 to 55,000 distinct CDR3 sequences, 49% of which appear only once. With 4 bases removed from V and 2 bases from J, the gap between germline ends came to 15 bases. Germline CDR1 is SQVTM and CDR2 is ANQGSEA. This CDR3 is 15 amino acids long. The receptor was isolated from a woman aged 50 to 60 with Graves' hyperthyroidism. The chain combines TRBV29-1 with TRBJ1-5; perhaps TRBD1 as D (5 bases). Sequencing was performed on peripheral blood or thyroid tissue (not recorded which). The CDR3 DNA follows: TGCAGCGTTGTCTTGCTGGGGGTGGGCAATCAGCCCCAGCATTTT. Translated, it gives CSVVLLGVGNQPQHF.